The 6 T cell receptor beta chains presented below share a single source sample, sequenced in a study of cytomegalovirus exposure and HLA in healthy donors. In the PCR, 60 Vbeta and 13 Jbeta primers were used. This table comes from immunoSEQ multiplex PCR, and its TCRdb copy is limited to in-frame clones, with some not included. The sample shows 110,000 to 150,000 clones, roughly 10% of them seen only once. The sequenced sample was PBMCs. The receptors here all came from a man aged 45-60 years in good health and CMV-seronegative.

This clone has only a few counts. The V gene is TRBV7-2, the J gene TRBJ1-2; D unresolved. The CDR3 sequence is 13 residues long. V lost 2 bases and J lost 1, with 5 bases in between. CDR1 and CDR2 (germline): SGHTA, FQGNSA. The CDR3 region is CASSLQVNYGYTF. CDR3 sequence (DNA): TGTGCCAGCAGCTTACAGGTTAACTATGGCTACACCTTC.

This clone has only a few counts. This chain joins TRBV25-1 and TRBJ1-4, with 8 nucleotides matching TRBD1. V dropped 1 base and J dropped 7; count of bases not matched to a gene: 11. This CDR3 comprises 17 residues. Looked up from germline, CDR1 is MGHDK and CDR2 is SYGVNS. The DNA for the CDR3 is TGTGCCAGCAGTGAATGGGGGGACAGGACCCTGAGTGAAAAACTGTTTTTT. Residues: CASSEWGDRTLSEKLFF.

V usage is TRBV5-1 and J usage is TRBJ2-5; 13 bases align to TRBD2. This CDR3 is built from 16 residues. Germline loops: CDR1 SGHRS, CDR2 YFSETQ. V lost 4 bases, J lost 5 bases, and 8 bases stayed unmatched. DNA for the CDR3: TGCGCCAGCAGCACTGGGACTAGCGGGATCGGGGAGACCCAGTACTTC. It yields the protein CASSTGTSGIGETQYF.

The table lists this clone with a few counts. The chain combines TRBV6-1 with TRBJ2-1, with 11 bases fitting TRBD2. Germline assignment: CDR1 MNHNS and CDR2 SASEGT. The CDR3 has 15 residues. V was pared by 8 bases and J by 3 bases, with 6 bases of the junction left unmatched. The CDR3 nucleotides read TGTGCCAGCGAGGGCCTAGCGGGGGGCTACAATGAGCAGTTCTTC. Translating gives CASEGLAGGYNEQFF.

The chain couples TRBV7-8 to TRBJ1-2, with D possibly being TRBD1 (5 bases). This CDR3 contains 9 residues. The V end lost 10 bases, the J end lost 9 bases, and 9 bases lay between the germline ends. From germline, CDR1 is SGHVS and CDR2 FQNEAQ. CDR3 sequence (DNA): TGTGCCATCGACAGCAGCTACACCTTC. Encoded protein: CAIDSSYTF.

This clone was seen only a few times. The chain links TRBV9 to TRBJ2-3; no clear D gene. This CDR3 region has 14 residues. Germline CDR1 and CDR2: SGDLS and YYNGEE. V was shortened by 2 bases and J by 2 bases, with 9 bases between the two germline ends. This CDR3 is CASSVEVFTDTQYF. The CDR3 nucleotides are TGTGCCAGCAGCGTTGAGGTATTCACAGATACGCAGTATTTT.